Following are 19 T cell receptor beta chains from one sample sequenced in a study of T cell changes during pregnancy in multiple sclerosis. This table comes from immunoSEQ multiplex PCR, and its TCRdb copy is limited to in-frame clones, with some not included. The sample consists of approximately 97,000 clones, roughly nine tenths of them appearing once. The specimen comprised peripheral blood, sampled in the second trimester of pregnancy. These receptor sequences come from a female donor in good health, enrolled as a control in a pregnancy study.

V gene TRBV20-1 combines with J gene TRBJ1-2; D is perhaps TRBD1 (6 bases). Germline values: CDR1 DFQATT, CDR2 SNEGSKA (reference sequence). The ends were cut back, 5 bases at V and 5 bases at J, with 9 bases in the middle. The length of the CDR3 is 11 residues. The CDR3 region is CSARGTYGYTF. As DNA, the CDR3 is TGCAGTGCTCGTGGGACATATGGCTACACCTTC.

This clone was recorded once. The chain has TRBV4-1 and TRBJ1-4; 8 bases map to TRBD1. V lost 0 bases and J lost 11; bases outside the gene matches: 8. This CDR3 is built from 15 residues. Germline V gene lookup returns CDR1 MGHRA and CDR2 YSYEKL. CDR3 nucleotide sequence: TGCGCCAGCAGCCAAGAGGACAGGGTGGATAGGAAACTGTTTTTT. It translates to CASSQEDRVDRKLFF.

This clone has only one observation. The CDR3: CASSLANEKLFF. In DNA, the CDR3 is TGCGCCAGCAGCTTGGCGAATGAAAAACTGTTTTTT. V usage is TRBV5-1 and J usage is TRBJ1-4; D ambiguous. The CDR3 runs to 12 residues. Germline CDR1 and CDR2: SGHRS and YFSETQ. The V gene lost 0 bases and the J gene lost 5 bases, with 2 bases spanning the gap.

The chain joins TRBV7-6 to TRBJ1-1; TRBD1 is a possible D gene (5 bases). Germline V gene sequence: CDR1 SGHVS, CDR2 FNYEAQ. The CDR3 runs 15 residues. V was pared by 1 base and J by 2 bases, with 11 bases between. The CDR3 reads CASSLEWGTNTEAFF. The CDR3 region has the DNA TGTGCCAGCAGCTTAGAGTGGGGGACTAACACTGAAGCTTTCTTT.

V is TRBV5-6 and J is TRBJ1-1, with 7 nucleotides matching TRBD1. The CDR3 spans 14 residues. Germline lookup yields CDR1 SGHDT and CDR2 YYEEEE. After removal of 0 bases from V and 5 bases from J, the junction contained 4 bases not matched to a gene. The CDR3 protein is CASSLGPGGTEAFF. DNA for the CDR3: TGTGCCAGCAGCTTGGGTCCAGGGGGAACTGAAGCTTTCTTT.

This clone has a handful of counts. This rearrangement joins TRBV13 to TRBJ2-1; 13 bases agree with TRBD2. Trimming took 2 bases from V and 8 from J; bases not matched to a gene: 3. The CDR3 covers 15 residues. Looked up from germline, CDR1 is PRHDT and CDR2 is FYEKMQ (reference sequence). The CDR3 sequence: CASSLWTSGSYEQFF. DNA of the CDR3: TGTGCCAGCAGCTTATGGACTAGCGGGAGCTATGAGCAGTTCTTC. Full variable domain (remainder filled in from reference TRBV13 and TRBJ2-1): AAGVIQSPRHLIKEKRETATLKCYPIPRHDTVYWYQQGPGQDPQFLISFYEKMQSDKGSIPDRFSAQQFSDYHSELNMSSLELGDSALYFCASSLWTSGSYEQFFGPGTRLTVL.

The V call is TRBV19, the J call TRBJ1-2, with 10 bases fitting TRBD1. This CDR3 is built from 15 residues. V lost 7 bases to trimming and J lost 6 bases; unmatched junction nucleotides: 11. The V gene's germline CDR1 is LNHDA and CDR2 SQIVND (reference sequence). The CDR3: CASTPRGTGDNGYTF. CDR3 DNA sequence: TGTGCCAGTACCCCGCGAGGGACAGGGGATAATGGCTACACCTTC.

This chain joins TRBV2 and TRBJ2-3; possible D gene TRBD2, 5 bases. Germline V lookup: CDR1 SNHLY, CDR2 FYNNEI. The V gene lost 0 bases and the J gene lost 5 bases, with 6 bases spanning the gap. There are 13 residues in the CDR3. Here the CDR3 reads CASSEAGIDTQYF. The CDR3 DNA reads as TGTGCCAGCAGTGAAGCCGGGATAGATACGCAGTATTTT.

The gene calls are TRBV13 and TRBJ2-5; possibly TRBD1 for D (6 bases). Germline V lookup: CDR1 PRHDT, CDR2 FYEKMQ (reference sequence). V shed 5 bases and J shed 2 bases, with 21 bases lying between them. There are 17 residues in the CDR3. DNA of the CDR3: TGTGCCAGCAGCCCCATGGCGAGCCCCAGGGGTCAAGAGACCCAGTACTTC. Translation: CASSPMASPRGQETQYF.

The chain is built from TRBV6-9 and TRBJ1-3; the D is unclear. Trimming took off 6 bases at V and 0 bases at J, with 21 bases between the two ends. The length of the CDR3 is 18 residues. Per germline, CDR1 MNHGY and CDR2 SVAAGI. For the CDR3, the DNA is TGTGCCAGCAGGGGTCAAACCGGGAAGCTTGGCTCTGGAAACACCATATATTTT. This gives the protein CASRGQTGKLGSGNTIYF.

The V call is TRBV27, the J call TRBJ1-6; D is ambiguous. Trimming cost V 4 bases and J 0 bases, with 13 bases left between them. Germline V gives CDR1 MNHEY, CDR2 SMNVEV (reference sequence). CDR3 size: 17 residues. CDR3 DNA: TGTGCCAGCAGTTCGAATATTAGAAGCTCCTATAATTCACCCCTCCACTTT. Its protein product is CASSSNIRSSYNSPLHF.

This chain uses TRBV28 with TRBJ1-5; 7 bases match TRBD1. The CDR3 has 15 residues. J gave up 0 bases and V 10 bases, and 9 bases lay outside the gene matches. Per the germline V gene, CDR1 is MDHEN and CDR2 is SYDVKM. The CDR3 protein is CATTTGFNSNQPQHF. The DNA for the CDR3 is TGTGCCACGACGACAGGGTTCAATAGCAATCAGCCCCAGCATTTT. Complete variable domain (other parts from reference TRBV28 and TRBJ1-5): DVKVTQSSRYLVKRTGEKVFLECVQDMDHENMFWYRQDPGLGLRLIYFSYDVKMKEKGDIPEGYSVSREKKERFSLILESASTNQTSMYLCATTTGFNSNQPQHFGDGTRLSIL.

The chain employs TRBV7-2 and TRBJ2-5; perhaps TRBD2 as D (6 bases). Judging by the DNA end, TRBJ2-7 fits better; the J call may be wrong. The CDR3 covers 15 residues. Germline V CDR1 and CDR2: SGHTA, FQGNSA. This chain's CDR3 is CASSLEGGTTYEQYF. DNA of the CDR3: TGTGCCAGCAGCTTAGAGGGCGGGACGACCTACGAGCAGTACTTC.

The chain couples TRBV5-1 to TRBJ2-5; 12 bases are shared with TRBD1. After removal of 4 bases from V and 4 bases from J, the junction contained 2 bases not matched to a gene. Per germline, CDR1 SGHRS and CDR2 YFSETQ. The CDR3 contains 14 residues. The CDR3 nucleotides are TGCGCCAGCAGCGGGACAGGGGGCAGAGAGACCCAGTACTTC. Its translation: CASSGTGGRETQYF.

The chain links TRBV27 to TRBJ2-7; 11 nucleotides align to TRBD2. Trimming took 7 bases from V and 9 from J; bases not matched to a gene: 29. Germline values: CDR1 MNHEY, CDR2 SMNVEV (reference sequence). This CDR3 region has 20 residues. The CDR3 spells CASKGAVKLAGVNSAFGQYF. The CDR3 nucleotides read TGTGCCAGCAAAGGGGCCGTGAAACTAGCGGGAGTGAACTCCGCTTTCGGGCAGTACTTC.

V is TRBV2 and J is TRBJ1-5; D might be TRBD1 (5 bases). Deletions cut 1 base from V and 3 bases from J, with 10 bases between. Germline V CDR1 and CDR2: SNHLY, FYNNEI. The CDR3 sequence is 15 residues long. CDR3 sequence: CASSEEQGPNQPQHF. The DNA of the CDR3 is TGTGCCAGCAGTGAAGAGCAGGGTCCCAATCAGCCCCAGCATTTT.

This chain joins TRBV6-1 and TRBJ1-2, with a tentative D call TRBD1 (6 bases). CDR1 MNHNS and CDR2 SASEGT come from the germline V gene. The CDR3 has 13 amino acids. V was cut by 5 bases and J by 4 bases, with 11 bases left in between. The CDR3 sequence is CASSLGQSYGYTF. The CDR3 DNA is TGTGCCAGCAGTCTAGGACAGTCCTATGGCTACACCTTC.

In this sample, this clone turned up once. CDR3 loop: CASSWREGNTEAFF. The DNA of the CDR3 is TGTGCCAGCAGCTGGAGGGAGGGGAACACTGAAGCTTTCTTT. This chain joins TRBV6-5 and TRBJ1-1, with D unresolved. This CDR3 is built from 14 residues. Trimming cost V 6 bases and J 1 base, with 12 bases left between them. The V gene's germline CDR1 is MNHEY and CDR2 SVGAGI.

The chain joins TRBV5-6 to TRBJ2-7; 8 nucleotides align to TRBD1. The CDR3 is 15 residues long. After removal of 0 bases from V and 2 bases from J, the junction contained 4 bases not matched to a gene. Looked up from germline, CDR1 is SGHDT and CDR2 is YYEEEE. In nucleotides, the CDR3 is TGTGCCAGCAGCTTGGCCCCGACAGGGGCCTACGAGCAGTACTTC. Protein sequence: CASSLAPTGAYEQYF.